The clone carrying this T cell receptor beta chain was counted between two and nine times. The data were obtained in a study of T-cell memory formation after mild COVID-19. Trimming cost V 8 bases and J 8 bases; bases outside gene matches: 11. The CDR3 sequence is 12 residues long. CDR1 and CDR2 from the germline V gene are SQVTM and ANQGSEA. Via MiXCR, TCRdb re-called the 5' RACE reads, giving one row per CDR3 protein. The top ten hold more than 20% of the sample, which has about 290,000 distinct CDR3 sequences, about a sixth seen once. Material: PBMCs or a T cell subset sorted from them (not recorded which). The sequence was obtained from a man between 18 and 29 years old who had mild COVID-19 (a few samples of this study predate the infection). Cell type and time point are not known. This rearrangement joins TRBV29-1 to TRBJ1-2; 7 nucleotides agree with TRBD1. Here the CDR3 reads CSFRQGPRGYTF. The CDR3 DNA follows: TGCAGCTTCCGACAGGGCCCCCGGGGCTACACCTTC.